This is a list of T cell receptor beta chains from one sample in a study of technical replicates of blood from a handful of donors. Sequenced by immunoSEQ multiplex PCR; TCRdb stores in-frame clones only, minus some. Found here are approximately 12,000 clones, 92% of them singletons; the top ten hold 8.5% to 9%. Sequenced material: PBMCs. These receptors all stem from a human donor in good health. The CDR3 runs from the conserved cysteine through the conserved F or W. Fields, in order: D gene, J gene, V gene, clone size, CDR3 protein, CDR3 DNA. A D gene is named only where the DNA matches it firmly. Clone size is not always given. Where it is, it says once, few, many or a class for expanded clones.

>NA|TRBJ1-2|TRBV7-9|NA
CASSLIGAETYGYTF
TGTGCCAGCAGCTTAATTGGGGCAGAGACTTATGGCTACACCTTC
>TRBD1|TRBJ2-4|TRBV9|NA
CASSVLLSYRGQYF
TGTGCCAGCAGCGTCCTCTTATCTTACAGGGGACAGTACTTC
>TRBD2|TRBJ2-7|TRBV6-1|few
CASRPTSGSIHEQYF
TGTGCCAGCAGACCCACTAGCGGGAGTATCCACGAGCAGTACTTC
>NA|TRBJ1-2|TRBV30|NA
CAWSGVYGYTF
TGTGCCTGGAGCGGTGTCTATGGCTACACCTTC
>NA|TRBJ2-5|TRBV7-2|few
CASSLANQETQYF
TGTGCCAGCAGCTTAGCGAATCAGGAGACCCAGTACTTC
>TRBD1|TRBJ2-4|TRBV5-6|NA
CASSLWTGEMGVAKNIQYF
TGTGCCAGCAGCCTATGGACAGGGGAAATGGGGGTGGCCAAAAACATTCAGTACTTC
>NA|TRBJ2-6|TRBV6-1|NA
CASSELGGSGANVLTF
TGTGCCAGCAGTGAACTAGGGGGAAGTGGGGCCAACGTCCTGACTTTC
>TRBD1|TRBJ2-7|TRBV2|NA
CASTTPAWDSASYEQYF
TGTGCCAGCACCACACCGGCGTGGGACAGCGCTTCCTACGAGCAGTACTTC
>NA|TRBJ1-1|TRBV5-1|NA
CASSLGGGMNTEAFF
TGCGCCAGCAGCTTGGGGGGGGGAATGAACACTGAAGCTTTCTTT
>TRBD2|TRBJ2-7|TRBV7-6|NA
CASSLVSGSTFNEQYF
TGTGCCAGCAGCTTAGTTAGCGGGAGTACGTTCAACGAGCAGTACTTC
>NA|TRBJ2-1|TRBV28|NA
CASSFGGSRYEQFF
TGTGCCAGCAGTTTTGGGGGGAGTCGGTATGAGCAGTTCTTC
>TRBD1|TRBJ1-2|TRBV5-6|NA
CASSLGLTGLANYGYTF
TGTGCCAGCAGCTTGGGGTTGACAGGGCTAGCTAACTATGGCTACACCTTC
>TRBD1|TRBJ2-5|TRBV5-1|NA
CASSLGTGVQETQYF
TGCGCCAGCAGCTTGGGGACAGGGGTCCAAGAGACCCAGTACTTC
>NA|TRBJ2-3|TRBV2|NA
CASSYGSTDTQYF
TGTGCCAGCAGTTACGGGAGCACAGATACGCAGTATTTT
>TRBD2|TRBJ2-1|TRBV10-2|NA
CASSESSASGRVTKQFF
TGCGCCAGCAGTGAGTCGTCGGCTAGCGGGAGGGTGACTAAGCAGTTCTTC
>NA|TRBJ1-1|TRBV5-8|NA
CASRWAGMNTEAFF
TGTGCCAGCAGATGGGCAGGGATGAACACTGAAGCTTTCTTT
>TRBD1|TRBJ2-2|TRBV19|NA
CASRTGGNTGELFF
TGTGCCAGCCGTACAGGGGGCAACACCGGGGAGCTGTTTTTT
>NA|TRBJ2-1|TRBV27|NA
CASSAGLMNYNEQFF
TGTGCCAGCAGTGCAGGACTTATGAACTACAATGAGCAGTTCTTC
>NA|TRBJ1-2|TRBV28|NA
CASSLNSLDYTF
TGTGCCAGCAGTTTGAACAGCCTTGACTACACCTTC
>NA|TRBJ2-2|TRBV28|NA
CASSISYRVDTGELFF
TGTGCCAGCAGTATCTCCTACAGGGTTGACACCGGGGAGCTGTTTTTT
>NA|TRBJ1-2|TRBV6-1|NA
CASSPPEATLGYTF
TGTGCCAGCAGCCCACCTGAGGCCACTCTTGGCTACACCTTC
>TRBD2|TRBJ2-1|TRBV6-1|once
CASRETRRTSGERAYNEQFF
TGTGCCAGCAGGGAAACCCGGAGGACTAGCGGTGAGAGGGCCTACAATGAGCAGTTCTTC
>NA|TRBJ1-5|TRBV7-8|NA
CASSLGPGGSNQPQHF
TGTGCCAGCAGCTTAGGTCCGGGAGGTAGCAATCAGCCCCAGCATTTT
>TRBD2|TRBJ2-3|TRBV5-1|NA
CASSLKLVAGGAGDTQYF
TGCGCCAGCAGCTTGAAATTAGTAGCGGGAGGTGCCGGAGATACGCAGTATTTT
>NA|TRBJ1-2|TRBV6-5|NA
CASLPWGGGYTF
TGTGCCAGTCTTCCGTGGGGGGGTGGCTACACCTTC
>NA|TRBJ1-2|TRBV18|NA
CASSPGLGVRGYTF
TGTGCCAGCTCACCGGGACTAGGCGTGCGGGGCTACACCTTC
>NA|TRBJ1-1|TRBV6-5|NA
CASSYTEAGPAFF
TGTGCCAGCAGTTACACAGAGGCGGGGCCCGCTTTCTTT
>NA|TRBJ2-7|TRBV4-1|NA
CASSSQGYGANDEQYF
TGCGCCAGCAGCTCTCAGGGCTATGGGGCTAACGACGAGCAGTACTTC
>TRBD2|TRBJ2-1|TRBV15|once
CATSNLAGVNEQFF
TGTGCCACCAGCAATCTAGCGGGAGTCAATGAGCAGTTCTTC
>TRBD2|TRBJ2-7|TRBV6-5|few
CASGHSGGLGEQYF
TGTGCCAGCGGACATAGCGGGGGGCTCGGCGAGCAGTACTTC
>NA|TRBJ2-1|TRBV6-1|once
CASSELRAPGFF
TGTGCCAGCAGTGAATTGCGGGCCCCGGGGTTCTTC
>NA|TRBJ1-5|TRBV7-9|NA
CASSLTGNQPQHF
TGTGCCAGCAGCTTAACGGGGAATCAGCCCCAGCATTTT
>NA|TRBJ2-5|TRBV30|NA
CAWGGGVGETQYF
TGTGCCTGGGGAGGGGGGGTAGGAGAGACCCAGTACTTC
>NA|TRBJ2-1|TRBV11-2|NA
CASSLDPFPNEQFF
TGTGCCAGCAGCTTAGATCCCTTTCCGAATGAGCAGTTCTTC
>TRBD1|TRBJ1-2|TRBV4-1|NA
CASSQAGDREDGYTF
TGCGCCAGCAGCCAAGCAGGGGACAGGGAAGATGGCTACACCTTC
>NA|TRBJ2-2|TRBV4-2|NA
CASSQEGEAGELFF
TGTGCCAGCAGCCAAGAGGGCGAAGCCGGGGAGCTGTTTTTT
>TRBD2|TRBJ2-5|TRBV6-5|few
CASSSAGTTGETQYF
TGTGCCAGCAGTTCAGCCGGGACTACGGGTGAGACCCAGTACTTC